This T cell receptor beta chain was identified in a study of blood T cell repertoires in COVID-19. Study summary: Samples came from the United States, Italy and Spain, spanning acute and convalescent COVID-19.

Assay: immunoSEQ multiplex PCR; the TCRdb copy retains only in-frame clones and omits some. The sample comprises nearly 90,000 clones, roughly 88% of which are singletons, and roughly 10% rests with the top ten. Sequencing was done on a sample of peripheral blood. This clonotype was sampled from a man older than 75 with acute or convalescent COVID-19.

The CDR3 coding sequence is TGTGCCAGTAGTATAGATACCGGGACATACCTGGAAAAACTGTTTTTT. This translates into CASSIDTGTYLEKLFF. The chain couples TRBV19 to TRBJ1-4; a weak D match, TRBD1 (6 bases). Germline V gene sequence: CDR1 LNHDA, CDR2 SQIVND (reference sequence). With 0 bases removed from V and 8 bases from J, the gap between germline ends came to 16 bases. The CDR3 is 16 amino acids.